The clone carrying this T cell receptor beta chain occurred once. Other nucleotide sequences in the sample specify the same CDR3. Measured with immunoSEQ multiplex PCR; TCRdb has only the in-frame clones, and not every one. The sample yields about 470,000 clones, about nine tenths seen once. The data were taken from a study of blood T cell repertoires in COVID-19. At the level of the study: Donors in the United States, Italy and Spain gave samples during acute or convalescent COVID-19.

The participants were between roughly 18 and 89 years old and came from 24 US areas. Assignments of participants to cohorts depended upon their own reported clinical history. Recovery among Cohort 3 donors was established by two negative PCRs, clearance, or symptom resolution. V dropped 5 bases and J dropped 1; count of bases not matched to a gene: 3. The CDR3 sequence is 14 residues long. Germline CDR1 and CDR2: GTSNPN and SVGIG (reference sequence). Input material: PBMCs or T cells enriched from blood (not recorded which). V usage is TRBV30 and J usage is TRBJ2-3, with 10 bases aligning to TRBD2. The TCR comes from a woman under 30 who had recovered from COVID-19. CDR3 DNA sequence: TGTGCCTGGTCCCTAGCGGGGGGCACAGATACGCAGTATTTT. Translation gives CAWSLAGGTDTQYF.